The clone carrying this TCR beta chain has at least ten counts. This sample is drawn from a study of regulatory T cells in long-lasting Graves disease. Relying on iRepertoire HTBI primers and Arm-PCR of CDR3 regions, the team built TCR beta libraries. MiXCR, run by TCRdb on the multiplex PCR reads, gives a single entry per CDR3 protein. The profile covers 560,000 or so distinct CDR3 sequences, with about 16% appearing a single time and around 11% taken by the ten largest. CDR1 is GTSNPN and CDR2 is SVGIG in the germline V gene (reference sequence). Trimming took off 3 bases at V and 8 bases at J, with 13 bases between the two ends. The CDR3 has 12 amino acids. This sample's time point: newly diagnosed GD, antithyroid drugs for less than 3 months. PBMC-derived RNA was used for the TCR library. These data were also filed under a second study, of T cells in Graves' hyperthyroidism and ophthalmopathy. That study adds: Patients between 18 and 65 years old had hyperthyroidism, newly diagnosed and lasting under 2 months.

The rearrangement joins TRBV30 to TRBJ1-2; possible D gene TRBD1, 6 bases. This sample comprised peripheral blood mononuclear cells (PBMCs), obtained at new diagnosis, from a patient treated with antithyroid drugs. The sequence derives from a man aged 18 to 30 with Graves disease. The CDR3 spells CAWSLRGGGYTF. DNA for the CDR3: TGTGCCTGGAGCCTCAGGGGTGGAGGCTACACCTTC.